One T cell receptor (beta chain) is described in this entry. Produced via immunoSEQ multiplex PCR; TCRdb's table is partial and in-frame only. The sample holds about 270,000 clones, 85% seen once. These data come from a study of blood T cell repertoires in COVID-19. The CDR3 totals 15 residues. V lost 3 bases, J lost 4 bases, and 9 bases stayed unmatched. Germline assignment: CDR1 MNHEY and CDR2 SMNVEV (reference sequence). V is TRBV27 and J is TRBJ2-7; 7 positions match TRBD2. The clonotype originates from a human donor in a cohort sampled during active COVID-19. What was sequenced was peripheral blood. CDR3 in DNA: TGTGCCAGCAGTTTGGGAGTAGCGGGCCCGTACGAGCAGTACTTC. Its protein product is CASSLGVAGPYEQYF.